Listed below are T cell receptor beta chains from one sample, sequenced in a study of blood T cell repertoires in COVID-19. Data came from immunoSEQ multiplex PCR; TCRdb stores just in-frame clones and leaves some out. Among roughly 300,000 clones listed, 89% were seen once. Material: peripheral blood. These receptors were taken from a man aged 18 to 29 who had recovered from COVID-19. Both conserved end residues are part of each CDR3. The D gene is left open where the match is weak. Clone size is given for some rows only: seen once, a few or many times, or a class if the clone is expanded.

>TRBD1|TRBJ1-1|few|TRBV9
CASSVGTGGIGTEAFF
TGTGCCAGCAGCGTGGGGACAGGGGGTATTGGCACTGAAGCTTTCTTT
>NA|TRBJ2-1|NA|TRBV11-3
CASSLNGPLEGEQFF
TGTGCCAGCAGCTTAAACGGGCCGCTAGAGGGTGAGCAGTTCTTC
>NA|TRBJ2-7|NA|TRBV12-3/TRBV12-4
CASALDSEQYF
TGTGCCAGCGCCCTGGACAGCGAGCAGTACTTC
>TRBD1|TRBJ1-2|NA|TRBV7-9
CASSGQGAFLYGYTF
TGTGCCAGCAGCGGGCAGGGGGCGTTTCTCTATGGCTACACCTTC
>TRBD1|TRBJ2-7|NA|TRBV19
CASSLTGTYEQYF
TGTGCCAGTAGTTTGACAGGGACCTACGAGCAGTACTTC
>TRBD1|TRBJ1-2|NA|TRBV19
CASTPTRDSLYLGYTF
TGTGCCAGTACCCCAACGAGGGACAGCCTATACCTTGGCTACACCTTC
>TRBD1|TRBJ1-1|NA|TRBV6-5
CASSYSQGARLAEAFF
TGTGCCAGCAGTTACTCTCAGGGGGCCAGATTAGCTGAAGCTTTCTTT
>NA|TRBJ2-7|once|TRBV11-2
CASSLGSASYEQYF
TGTGCCAGCAGCTTAGGTAGCGCATCCTACGAGCAGTACTTC
>NA|TRBJ1-5|NA|TRBV19
CASSITASTAGNQPQHF
TGTGCCAGTAGTATTACCGCCTCGACAGCGGGGAATCAGCCCCAGCATTTT
>TRBD1|TRBJ1-2|NA|TRBV5-4
CASSVGQGVSYGYTF
TGTGCCAGCAGCGTGGGACAGGGCGTAAGCTATGGCTACACCTTC
>NA|TRBJ1-1|few|TRBV7-6
CASSLDKNTEAFF
TGTGCCAGCAGCTTAGATAAGAACACTGAAGCTTTCTTT
>NA|TRBJ2-7|NA|TRBV3-1/TRBV3-2
CASSQMGGGEYF
TGTGCCAGCAGCCAAATGGGCGGAGGGGAGTACTTC
>TRBD1|TRBJ1-6|NA|TRBV6-5
CASRDPGQGYSPLHF
TGTGCCAGCAGGGACCCGGGACAGGGATATTCACCCCTCCACTTT
>NA|TRBJ1-3|NA|TRBV18
CASSPLQGSSGNTIYF
TGTGCCAGCTCACCTCTTCAGGGGAGCTCTGGAAACACCATATATTTT
>NA|TRBJ1-2|NA|TRBV5-4
CASSQGQFGYTF
TGTGCCAGCAGCCAAGGACAGTTTGGCTACACCTTC
>NA|TRBJ1-1|NA|TRBV6-5
CASSYSGTMNTEAFF
TGTGCCAGCAGTTACTCCGGGACAATGAACACTGAAGCTTTCTTT
>TRBD1|TRBJ1-1|NA|TRBV9
CASSGDRGGTEAFF
TGTGCCAGCAGCGGAGACAGGGGGGGCACTGAAGCTTTCTTT
>NA|TRBJ1-1|NA|TRBV9
CASSAGTGGFEAFF
TGTGCCAGCAGCGCCGGGACGGGGGGATTCGAGGCTTTCTTT
>NA|TRBJ2-6|once|TRBV6-1
CASSEASFSGANVLTF
TGTGCCAGCAGTGAAGCTTCATTCTCTGGGGCCAACGTCCTGACTTTC
>TRBD2|TRBJ2-1|NA|TRBV5-1
CASSLDWSGGALYEQFF
TGCGCCAGCAGCTTGGATTGGAGCGGGGGGGCCCTTTATGAGCAGTTCTTC
>NA|TRBJ1-2|NA|TRBV29-1
CSVGKNGGPGGPRGYGYTF
TGCAGCGTTGGAAAGAACGGGGGACCAGGCGGACCTCGGGGCTATGGCTACACCTTC
>TRBD1|TRBJ1-3|few|TRBV5-1
CASSLAAGGFSGNTIYF
TGCGCCAGCAGCTTGGCCGCAGGGGGGTTCTCTGGAAACACCATATATTTT
>NA|TRBJ2-1|once|TRBV19
CASSIMYGYNEQFF
TGTGCCAGTAGTATAATGTACGGCTACAATGAGCAGTTCTTC
>TRBD2|TRBJ2-2|once|TRBV6-5
CAVRRGDANTGELFF
TGTGCCGTCAGGCGGGGGGACGCGAACACCGGGGAGCTGTTTTTT
>TRBD1|TRBJ1-6|NA|TRBV28
CASSAGQGNSPLHF
TGTGCCAGCAGCGCGGGACAGGGGAATTCACCCCTCCACTTT
>NA|TRBJ2-2|NA|TRBV2
CASGWGVGDTGELFF
TGTGCCAGCGGATGGGGGGTAGGGGACACCGGGGAGCTGTTTTTT
>TRBD2|TRBJ2-7|once|TRBV7-2
CASSPWTSGSLYEQYF
TGTGCCAGCAGCCCCTGGACTAGCGGGAGTCTCTACGAGCAGTACTTC
>TRBD2|TRBJ2-1|NA|TRBV25-1
CASNSGTSGRAVYNEQFF
TGTGCCAGCAACTCCGGGACTAGCGGGAGGGCCGTATACAATGAGCAGTTCTTC
>NA|TRBJ1-1|NA|TRBV11-2
CASSLAGLGRGAFF
TGTGCCAGCAGCTTAGCAGGGCTTGGACGCGGAGCTTTCTTT
>TRBD2|TRBJ2-2|NA|TRBV19
CASSIAPGRLAGAGAGELFF
TGTGCCAGTAGTATAGCCCCCGGGCGGCTAGCGGGGGCTGGGGCCGGGGAGCTGTTTTTT
>NA|TRBJ2-3|NA|TRBV6-2/TRBV6-3
CASSYLRGTDTQYF
TGTGCCAGCAGTTACCTTCGAGGGACAGATACGCAGTATTTT
>NA|TRBJ1-6|NA|TRBV2
CASRNRSLNSPLHF
TGTGCCAGCAGGAACCGAAGCTTAAATTCACCCCTCCACTTT
>NA|TRBJ1-5|NA|TRBV7-8
CASSLVGLNQPQHF
TGTGCCAGCAGCTTAGTTGGCCTCAATCAGCCCCAGCATTTT
>NA|TRBJ1-1|NA|TRBV3-1/TRBV3-2
CASSGGFMNTEAFF
TGTGCCAGCAGCGGGGGGTTCATGAACACTGAAGCTTTCTTT
>TRBD1|TRBJ2-1|NA|TRBV13
CASSYSPGQGLTEQFF
TGTGCCAGCAGCTACTCCCCGGGACAGGGTTTGACTGAGCAGTTCTTC
>TRBD1|TRBJ2-2|once|TRBV5-1
CASSTGGAGTGELFF
TGCGCCAGCAGCACAGGGGGCGCGGGGACCGGGGAGCTGTTTTTT
>NA|TRBJ1-5|NA|TRBV19
CASSIGPGNVFQHF
TGTGCCAGTAGTATAGGGCCAGGGAACGTGTTCCAGCATTTT
>NA|TRBJ1-5|NA|TRBV21-1
CASSAWTGVLRNQPQHF
TGTGCCAGCAGCGCCTGGACAGGGGTTTTACGGAATCAGCCCCAGCATTTT
>NA|TRBJ1-1|NA|TRBV11-2
CASSLWTDTEAFF
TGTGCCAGCAGCCTTTGGACAGACACTGAAGCTTTCTTT
>TRBD1|TRBJ2-3|once|TRBV6-6
CASQGQARTDTQYF
TGTGCCAGCCAGGGACAGGCCCGCACAGATACGCAGTATTTT
>TRBD2|TRBJ2-7|NA|TRBV12-3/TRBV12-4
CASSSGTPGEQYF
TGTGCCAGCAGTAGCGGGACCCCAGGGGAGCAGTACTTC
>NA|TRBJ2-3|NA|TRBV5-1
CASSQEGDTQYF
TGCGCCAGCAGCCAGGAGGGGGATACGCAGTATTTT
>TRBD2|TRBJ2-3|NA|TRBV27
CASSISGGVTDTQYF
TGTGCCAGCAGTATCAGCGGGGGGGTCACAGATACGCAGTATTTT
>NA|TRBJ1-2|NA|TRBV15
CATSRDLALSKGYTF
TGTGCCACCAGCAGAGATTTGGCCCTTTCGAAGGGCTACACCTTC
>NA|TRBJ2-1|NA|TRBV5-4
CASSFINEQFF
TGTGCCAGCAGCTTTATCAATGAGCAGTTCTTC
>NA|TRBJ2-2|NA|TRBV5-4
CASSLDPVTNTGELFF
TGTGCCAGCAGCTTGGACCCAGTGACAAACACCGGGGAGCTGTTTTTT
>NA|TRBJ2-7|NA|TRBV7-2
CASSLVLRGHEQYF
TGTGCCAGCAGCTTAGTCCTCAGGGGCCACGAGCAGTACTTC
>TRBD2|TRBJ2-1|NA|TRBV3-1/TRBV3-2
CASPLAGGRNEQFF
TGTGCCAGTCCCCTGGCGGGGGGGCGCAATGAGCAGTTCTTC
>TRBD1|TRBJ1-5|NA|TRBV11-2
CASSLGTDNQPQHF
TGTGCCAGCAGCCTAGGGACAGATAATCAGCCCCAGCATTTT
>TRBD1|TRBJ1-1|NA|TRBV9
CASSVGGQIMNTEAFF
TGTGCCAGCAGCGTAGGGGGACAGATTATGAACACTGAAGCTTTCTTT
>NA|TRBJ1-1|NA|TRBV5-1
CASSLAIRAGGGTEAFF
TGCGCCAGCAGCTTGGCCATCCGCGCCGGTGGGGGGACTGAAGCTTTCTTT
>NA|TRBJ1-2|once|TRBV9
CASSVDQGTFYGYTF
TGTGCCAGCAGCGTAGATCAGGGGACCTTCTATGGCTACACCTTC
>NA|TRBJ1-1|NA|TRBV9
CASSVEIDWATAEAFF
TGTGCCAGCAGCGTAGAAATCGATTGGGCCACAGCTGAAGCTTTCTTT
>NA|TRBJ1-4|NA|TRBV6-5
CASSSAFNEKLFF
TGTGCCAGCAGTTCAGCGTTTAATGAAAAACTGTTTTTT
>NA|TRBJ1-6|NA|TRBV7-3
CASSTSGRVDSPLHF
TGTGCCAGCAGCACCTCGGGAAGGGTTGATTCACCCCTCCACTTT
>TRBD2|TRBJ2-3|NA|TRBV18
CASSPFPLAGGTDTQYF
TGTGCCAGCTCACCCTTCCCACTAGCGGGTGGCACAGATACGCAGTATTTT
>TRBD2|TRBJ2-7|NA|TRBV5-1
CASSSGLGAGEQYF
TGCGCCAGCAGCTCGGGACTAGGAGCTGGCGAGCAGTACTTC
>TRBD1|TRBJ1-6|NA|TRBV6-5
CASSQGAGSPLHF
TGTGCCAGTTCACAGGGGGCTGGTTCACCCCTCCACTTT
>TRBD1|TRBJ1-2|NA|TRBV7-2
CASSLEGGVGYTF
TGTGCCAGCAGCTTAGAAGGGGGCGTTGGCTACACCTTC